Below are 18 T cell receptor beta chains sequenced from a single sample in a study of OX40 agonist ivuxolimab in advanced cancers. Some clones are missing from TCRdb's copy, which holds only in-frame ones; the method was immunoSEQ multiplex PCR. The sample lists tens of thousands of clones, approximately 93% occurring once. The sample in question was CD4+ or CD8+ T cells sorted from blood, obtained in a trial of the OX40 agonist ivuxolimab. The receptors originated from an adult with an advanced solid tumor such as melanoma, head and neck, liver or kidney cancer.

This chain connects TRBV29-1 to TRBJ2-3; 9 nucleotides match TRBD2. Trimming took 7 bases from V and 0 from J; bases not matched to a gene: 5. Per the germline V gene, CDR1 is SQVTM and CDR2 is ANQGSEA. There are 14 residues in the CDR3. The CDR3 loop reads CSASGTVSTDTQYF. The DNA of the CDR3 is TGCAGCGCTAGCGGGACCGTTAGCACAGATACGCAGTATTTT.

The count of this clone is one. This rearrangement joins TRBV19 to TRBJ2-2, with D maybe TRBD1 (6 bases). CDR1 and CDR2 (germline): LNHDA, SQIVND (reference sequence). V lost 4 bases to trimming and J lost 2 bases, with 17 bases between them. This CDR3 has 17 amino acids. CDR3 sequence reads: CASSTPPGQINTGELFF. The CDR3 DNA sequence: TGTGCCAGTAGTACCCCCCCCGGACAGATCAACACCGGGGAGCTGTTTTTT. Full variable domain (outside the CDR3, taken from reference TRBV19 and TRBJ2-2): DGGITQSPKYLFRKEGQNVTLSCEQNLNHDAMYWYRQDPGQGLRLIYYSQIVNDFQKGDIAEGYSVSREKKESFPLTVTSAQKNPTAFYLCASSTPPGQINTGELFFGEGSRLTVL.

This clone showed up just once. The chain joins TRBV2 to TRBJ2-4, with a possible D match to TRBD1 (5 bases). With 4 bases removed from V and 8 bases from J, the gap between germline ends came to 21 bases. CDR1 SNHLY and CDR2 FYNNEI come from the germline V gene. The CDR3 runs to 16 residues. The CDR3 protein is CASSALEGVLMDIQYF. The CDR3 DNA sequence: TGTGCCAGCAGTGCCCTGGAAGGGGTACTCATGGACATTCAGTACTTC.

The chain employs TRBV11-3 and TRBJ2-7; 8 bases are a match to TRBD2. The length of the CDR3 is 14 residues. The germline V gene has CDR1 SGHNT and CDR2 YENEEA. V shed 5 bases and J 4 bases; nucleotides not matched to a gene: 7. In DNA form, the CDR3 reads TGTGCCAGCAGCACACTAGCGGACCTGTACGAGCAGTACTTC. It codes for CASSTLADLYEQYF.

The V gene is TRBV7-9, the J gene TRBJ1-2, with D perhaps matching TRBD1 (5 bases). The V end lost 4 bases, the J end lost 3 bases, and 12 bases lay between the germline ends. CDR1 and CDR2 (germline): SEHNR, FQNEAQ (reference sequence). CDR3 size: 14 residues. This chain's CDR3 is CASSSDDSYYGYTF. The CDR3 DNA reads as TGTGCCAGCAGCTCGGACGACAGCTACTATGGCTACACCTTC.

The J gene is TRBJ1-1, the V gene TRBV4-1, with TRBD1 identical over 8 bases. The V gene's germline CDR1 is MGHRA and CDR2 YSYEKL. The CDR3 sequence is 14 residues long. The junction had 3 bases not matched to a gene; V was cut back by 1 base and J by 5 bases. The CDR3 reads CASSQAGGETEAFF. CDR3 DNA sequence: TGCGCCAGCAGCCAAGCAGGGGGCGAAACTGAAGCTTTCTTT.

The chain uses TRBV2 and TRBJ2-5; 10 bases are shared with TRBD1. The ends lost 4 bases at V and 1 base at J; junction bases unmatched: 3. Germline V gene data show CDR1 as SNHLY and CDR2 as FYNNEI. There are 15 residues in the CDR3. In DNA, the CDR3 is TGTGCCAGCAGTGGGGGACAGGGGTTCCAAGAGACCCAGTACTTC. The encoded protein is CASSGGQGFQETQYF.

CDR3 sequence (DNA): TGCGCCAGCAGCCAAGATCCAGGCAGGGCCCAATTCTATGGCTACACCTTC. Translating gives CASSQDPGRAQFYGYTF. V and J are TRBV4-1 and TRBJ1-2; D is perhaps TRBD1 (5 bases). The CDR3 extends over 17 amino acids. Germline CDR1 reads MGHRA; CDR2 reads YSYEKL. V shed 0 bases and J shed 4 bases, with 18 bases lying between them.

The genes are TRBV11-2 and TRBJ1-1; D gene ambiguous. The V gene's germline CDR1 is SGHAT and CDR2 FQNNGV. Trimming took 5 bases from V and 2 from J, leaving 9 bases between them. This CDR3 is built from 13 residues. The CDR3 sequence: CASSRGPNTEAFF. CDR3 in DNA: TGTGCCAGCAGCCGAGGACCCAACACTGAAGCTTTCTTT.

This clone showed up just once. The chain is built from TRBV7-9 and TRBJ1-4; D is unresolved. Trimming removed 0 bases from V and 6 bases from J, with 5 bases in between. Germline assignment: CDR1 SEHNR and CDR2 FQNEAQ (reference sequence). This CDR3 is built from 13 residues. This CDR3 is CASSLAPDEKLFF. The CDR3 DNA reads TGTGCCAGCAGCTTAGCCCCTGATGAAAAACTGTTTTTT. The complete variable domain, with remaining parts taken from reference TRBV7-9 and TRBJ1-4, reads DTGVSQNPRHKITKRGQNVTFRCDPISEHNRLYWYRQTLGQGPEFLTYFQNEAQLEKSRLLSDRFSAERPKGSFSTLEIQRTEQGDSAMYLCASSLAPDEKLFFGSGTQLSVL.

In this sample, this clone turned up a few times. J is TRBJ1-1 and V is TRBV30; no clear D. Per germline, CDR1 GTSNPN and CDR2 SVGIG (reference sequence). Trimming pared 4 bases from V and 8 bases from J, leaving 14 bases between. The CDR3 consists of 12 residues. CDR3 sequence (DNA): TGTGCCTGGACTTGGTCTGCCCAAGAAGCTTTCTTT. Residues: CAWTWSAQEAFF.

The CDR3 nucleotides read TGTGCCAGCAGCTTTAGACAGGGTAGTTCACCCCTCCACTTT. The encoded protein is CASSFRQGSSPLHF. The chain uses TRBV13 and TRBJ1-6, with TRBD1 matching 7 bases. The V and J ends lost 3 bases and 9 bases, in that order; junction bases with no gene match: 5. From germline, CDR1 is PRHDT and CDR2 FYEKMQ (reference sequence). The CDR3 has 14 amino acids.

This chain's CDR3 is CASSRPGEGQETQYF. The CDR3, as DNA: TGTGCCAGTAGTAGGCCCGGGGAGGGCCAAGAGACCCAGTACTTC. The V call is TRBV19, the J call TRBJ2-5; the match to TRBD2 covers 7 bases. This CDR3 is 15 amino acids long. Germline trimming cut 4 bases from V and 1 base from J; bases unmatched to any gene: 6. Germline CDR1 is LNHDA and CDR2 is SQIVND (reference sequence).

This chain uses TRBV27 with TRBJ2-7, with D perhaps TRBD1 or TRBD2 (5 bases each). This CDR3 comprises 15 residues. CDR1 and CDR2 (germline): MNHEY, SMNVEV (reference sequence). V was cut by 6 bases and J by 2 bases, with 17 bases left in between. In nucleotides, the CDR3 is TGTGCCAGCAGCTTCTTTGTTCGGGGCGCCTACGAGCAGTACTTC. This gives the protein CASSFFVRGAYEQYF.

This chain uses TRBV19 with TRBJ1-1; D gene ambiguous. CDR1 and CDR2 (germline): LNHDA, SQIVND (reference sequence). There are 13 residues in the CDR3. The germline V and J ends were trimmed by 6 bases and 5 bases, with 13 bases remaining between them. The DNA for the CDR3 is TGTGCCAGTAGCTGGACCATTGAAACTGAAGCTTTCTTT. This codes for CASSWTIETEAFF.

J is TRBJ1-2 and V is TRBV27; a possible D gene is TRBD1 (6 bases). The CDR3 has 12 residues. Trimming stripped 5 bases from V and 4 bases from J, with 8 bases between. Germline V gene lookup returns CDR1 MNHEY and CDR2 SMNVEV (reference sequence). The CDR3 here is CASSEGGYGYTF. The CDR3 bases are TGTGCCAGCAGTGAAGGGGGCTATGGCTACACCTTC.

There are a few counts of this clone. The chain carries TRBV5-4 and TRBJ2-1; a possible D gene is TRBD1 (6 bases). Germline V CDR1 and CDR2: SGHNT, YYREEE (reference sequence). This CDR3 comprises 15 residues. V was trimmed by 4 bases and J by 3 bases, leaving 14 bases between them. The CDR3 DNA follows: TGTGCCAGCAGCCCGGAACAGGGTTTCTACAATGAGCAGTTCTTC. This codes for CASSPEQGFYNEQFF.

J is TRBJ2-7 and V is TRBV2; 7 nucleotides align to TRBD1. The CDR3 is 14 residues long. Germline assignment: CDR1 SNHLY and CDR2 FYNNEI. J lost 9 bases, V lost 1 base, and 9 bases had no gene match. The CDR3 DNA reads as TGTGCCAGCAGTGAAGAGGACAGGTTCGTTAGGCAGTACTTC. Translating it yields CASSEEDRFVRQYF. Drawing the rest from reference TRBV2 and TRBJ2-7, the complete variable domain is EPEVTQTPSHQVTQMGQEVILRCVPISNHLYFYWYRQILGQKVEFLVSFYNNEISEKSEIFDDQFSVERPDGSNFTLKIRSTKLEDSAMYFCASSEEDRFVRQYFGPGTRLTVT.